This T cell receptor beta chain was recovered during a study of blood T cell repertoires in COVID-19. Across the whole study: Both acute and convalescent COVID-19 samples were obtained from the United States, Italy and Spain.

CDR3 size: 15 residues. Per the germline V gene, CDR1 is SGHRS and CDR2 is YFSETQ. V shed 0 bases and J shed 3 bases, with 10 bases lying between them. Original methodology: Amplification from reference gene primers served as the basis for estimated nucleated cell counts. Measured with immunoSEQ multiplex PCR; TCRdb has only the in-frame clones, and not every one. V, J and clone size are taken as reported in that table, and D and trimming were inferred from the DNA itself. The table has just over 250,000 clones, about 85% seen once. The V call is TRBV5-1, the J call TRBJ2-1; D possibly corresponds to TRBD1 (6 bases). This TCR was sampled from a man in his sixties who had recovered from COVID-19. Sequenced input: peripheral blood. In DNA form, the CDR3 reads TGCGCCAGCAGCTTGGGACAGGTTGGCTACAATGAGCAGTTCTTC. Encoded protein: CASSLGQVGYNEQFF.